The next 28 T cell receptor beta chains were all read from a single sample in a study of T cells after yellow fever vaccination. In TCRdb, the 5' RACE reads were re-called with MiXCR into one record per CDR3 protein. This table has about 130,000 distinct CDR3 sequences, around 9.8% appearing once. The specimen comprised CD8+ T cells sorted from PBMCs, sampled on the day of the yellow fever booster vaccination. Source of these receptors: a man between 18 and 29 years old who received the YFV17D yellow fever vaccine.

The chain employs TRBV7-2 and TRBJ1-6; 7 positions match TRBD1. V trimming: 5 bases; J trimming: 2 bases; junction bases outside the gene matches: 12. The CDR3 loop spans 18 amino acids. CDR1 is SGHTA, CDR2 FQGNSA, per germline. CDR3 sequence: CASSQILMGQPYNSPLHF. For the CDR3, the DNA is TGTGCCAGCAGCCAGATCTTGATGGGACAGCCCTATAATTCACCCCTCCACTTT.

The chain carries TRBV4-1 and TRBJ1-4; no firm D call. V was cut by 2 bases and J by 4 bases, with 20 bases left in between. Germline assignment: CDR1 MGHRA and CDR2 YSYEKL. The length of the CDR3 is 18 residues. The CDR3 sequence: CASSQRPRSAGYNEKLFF. CDR3 nucleotide sequence: TGCGCCAGCAGCCAACGACCCCGGTCGGCAGGCTATAATGAAAAACTGTTTTTT.

The V call is TRBV7-8, the J call TRBJ1-6, with a possible D match to TRBD1 (5 bases). The germline gives CDR1 SGHVS, CDR2 FQNEAQ. The CDR3 has 15 residues. V lost 5 bases and J lost 10, with 18 bases in between. CDR3 sequence reads: CASSLGQYLRSPLHF. CDR3 sequence (DNA): TGTGCCAGCAGCCTAGGACAATACCTGCGCTCACCCCTCCACTTT. Based on the CDR3 plus reference TRBV7-8 and TRBJ1-6, the full variable domain is GAGVSQSPRYKVAKRGQDVALRCDPISGHVSLFWYQQALGQGPEFLTYFQNEAQLDKSGLPSDRFFAERPEGSVSTLKIQRTQQEDSAVYLCASSLGQYLRSPLHFGNGTRLTVT.

The J gene is TRBJ2-7, the V gene TRBV5-1; perhaps TRBD1 as D (5 bases). The V gene lost 4 bases and the J gene lost 4 bases, with 9 bases spanning the gap. Germline V lookup: CDR1 SGHRS, CDR2 YFSETQ. This CDR3 has 12 amino acids. The DNA for the CDR3 is TGCGCCAGCAGCAACAGGTTTTACGAGCAGTACTTC. Translating gives CASSNRFYEQYF.

The gene calls are TRBV30 and TRBJ2-1, with a weak D call TRBD2 (6 bases). The V end was cut by 3 bases, the J end by 8 bases, with 14 bases between. Germline V lookup: CDR1 GTSNPN, CDR2 SVGIG (reference sequence). The CDR3 totals 13 residues. The CDR3 DNA reads as TGTGCCTGGAGCCGGTTCCCGGGGGATGAGCAGTTCTTC. Translated: CAWSRFPGDEQFF.

This clonotype was seen more than once but under ten times. The chain is built from TRBV4-1 and TRBJ1-5; TRBD1 aligns across 7 bases. This CDR3 has 15 amino acids. V shed 0 bases and J 7 bases; nucleotides not matched to a gene: 6. Germline V gene sequence: CDR1 MGHRA, CDR2 YSYEKL. This CDR3 is CASSQDEGAGQPQHF. Written as DNA, the CDR3 is TGCGCCAGCAGCCAAGACGAGGGGGCCGGACAGCCCCAGCATTTT.

This clonotype has more than one count but fewer than ten. The genes are TRBV19 and TRBJ1-4; TRBD1 matches 10 bases. Germline CDR1 LNHDA, CDR2 SQIVND (reference sequence). V was clipped by 6 bases and J by 8 bases; unmatched bases: 9. The length of the CDR3 is 15 residues. The CDR3 nucleotides read TGTGCCAGTAGCCAATGGACAGGGGGAATAGAAAAACTGTTTTTT. Protein sequence: CASSQWTGGIEKLFF.

This clonotype was counted a few times. The chain is built from TRBV7-9 and TRBJ2-7; perhaps TRBD1 as D (6 bases). Trimming took off 4 bases at V and 5 bases at J, with 12 bases between the two ends. This CDR3 comprises 13 residues. Germline CDR1 is SEHNR and CDR2 is FQNEAQ (reference sequence). The CDR3, as DNA: TGTGCCAGCAGCTCAGGGGAGTCGAACGAGCAGTACGTC. Encoded protein: CASSSGESNEQYV.

The V call is TRBV5-1, the J call TRBJ2-7; a possible D gene is TRBD1 (5 bases). V was trimmed by 2 bases and J by 0 bases, leaving 6 bases between them. This CDR3 is built from 13 residues. Germline V gene sequence: CDR1 SGHRS, CDR2 YFSETQ. The CDR3 sequence: CASSFGASYEQYV. CDR3 nucleotides: TGCGCCAGCAGCTTTGGGGCCTCCTACGAGCAGTACGTC.

This clonotype was seen many times. The chain couples TRBV29-1 to TRBJ1-1; D is perhaps TRBD1 (5 bases). This CDR3 comprises 15 residues. The V gene's germline CDR1 is SQVTM and CDR2 ANQGSEA. Trimming removed 5 bases at V and 0 bases at J, with 16 bases between. DNA of the CDR3: TGCAGCGTTCGCGGCAGGGTTATTATGAACACTGAAGCTTTCTTT. Residues: CSVRGRVIMNTEAFF.

This clonotype was seen a few times. The V gene is TRBV7-9, the J gene TRBJ2-2; D possibly uses TRBD1 or TRBD2 (5 bases each). The CDR3 totals 16 residues. V gave up 5 bases and J gave up 4 bases, with 17 bases separating them. The germline V gene encodes CDR1 SEHNR and CDR2 FQNEAQ (reference sequence). CDR3 protein: CASSPPEGQSTGELFF. DNA of the CDR3: TGTGCCAGCAGCCCCCCCGAGGGGCAAAGCACCGGGGAGCTGTTTTTT.

In its sample, this clonotype was seen once. This chain connects TRBV7-8 to TRBJ1-2; D is uncertain. The germline V gene encodes CDR1 SGHVS and CDR2 FQNEAQ. V was pared by 2 bases and J by 7 bases, with 17 bases between. CDR3 length equals 15 residues. DNA of the CDR3: TGTGCCAGCAGCTTAACGGCCCGTGTGGGCGTTGGCTACACCTTC. This sequence encodes CASSLTARVGVGYTF.

This clonotype was counted only a few times. The chain links TRBV2 to TRBJ2-4; a possible D gene is TRBD2 (6 bases). Per germline, CDR1 SNHLY and CDR2 FYNNEI. This CDR3 contains 15 residues. The V gene lost 2 bases and the J gene lost 8 bases, with 16 bases spanning the gap. Written as DNA, the CDR3 is TGTGCCAGCAGTGAAATAAGTACTAGCAGGGACATTCAGTACTTC. This encodes CASSEISTSRDIQYF.

V gene TRBV4-1 combines with J gene TRBJ1-1; tentative D call: TRBD1 (5 bases). V dropped 3 bases and J dropped 3 bases, with 11 bases sitting between them. The CDR3 is made up of 14 amino acids. CDR1 and CDR2 (germline): MGHRA, YSYEKL. The CDR3 DNA follows: TGCGCCAGCAGCCAGCATTGGGGGGACACTGAAGCTTTCTTT. Translated: CASSQHWGDTEAFF.

The rearrangement uses TRBV4-1 and TRBJ2-7; 7 nucleotides match TRBD1. CDR3 length: 14 residues. The ends lost 1 base at V and 6 bases at J; junction bases unmatched: 6. Germline V lookup: CDR1 MGHRA, CDR2 YSYEKL. CDR3 DNA: TGCGCCAGCAGCCAAGTAAGGGGGCCTGGCGAGCAGTACTTC. Its translation: CASSQVRGPGEQYF.

This chain connects TRBV19 to TRBJ2-1; 11 positions match TRBD2. Trimming removed 0 bases from V and 5 bases from J; junction bases left unmatched: 6. The germline V gene has CDR1 LNHDA and CDR2 SQIVND (reference sequence). The CDR3 is 17 amino acids. The CDR3 here is CASSIDWGTSGNNEQFF. For the CDR3, the DNA is TGTGCCAGTAGTATAGATTGGGGGACTAGCGGTAACAATGAGCAGTTCTTC.

This clonotype showed up just a few times. The chain has TRBV12-3 or TRBV12-4 and TRBJ1-5; D is perhaps TRBD1 (5 bases). V was clipped by 7 bases and J by 4 bases, with 8 bases between them. This CDR3 has 12 residues. The CDR3: CASTAGNQPQHF. DNA of the CDR3: TGTGCCAGCACAGCAGGGAATCAGCCCCAGCATTTT.

Concerning this clonotype itself: No conserved phenylalanine or tryptophan is present at the end of the CDR3, so a read error is the likely explanation. V gene TRBV4-3 combines with J gene TRBJ1-1; TRBD1 might be the D (6 bases). The CDR3 covers 16 residues. V was pared by 1 base and J by 3 bases, with 15 bases between. CDR1 is LGHNA, CDR2 YSLEER, per germline. The CDR3 bases are TGCGCCAGCAGCCAAGGCCAGGCAGGGGTTTACACTGAAGCTTTCCTT. Translation: CASSQGQAGVYTEAFL.

The gene calls are TRBV5-1 and TRBJ2-3, with TRBD2 matching over 13 bases. This CDR3 is built from 16 residues. V was pared by 4 bases and J by 1 base, with 3 bases of the junction left unmatched. CDR1 is SGHRS and CDR2 is YFSETQ in the germline V gene. As DNA, the CDR3 is TGCGCCAGCAGCCCCGGACTAGCGGGGGGCACAGATACGCAGTATTTT. This gives the protein CASSPGLAGGTDTQYF.

This rearrangement joins TRBV4-3 to TRBJ2-5, with TRBD2 matching over 7 bases. The CDR3 is 15 residues long. The germline V gene encodes CDR1 LGHNA and CDR2 YSLEER. V shed 1 base and J 10 bases; nucleotides not matched to a gene: 12. CDR3 in DNA: TGCGCCAGCAGCCAAGGGATAACCTCCCCGGGGGGCCAGTACTTC. It encodes CASSQGITSPGGQYF.

CDR3 amino acids: CASSSLAGGADTQYF. The DNA for the CDR3 is TGTGCCAGCAGTTCCCTAGCGGGGGGGGCAGATACGCAGTATTTT. V gene TRBV27 combines with J gene TRBJ2-3; 12 nucleotides agree with TRBD2. V lost 4 bases and J lost 4; bases outside the gene matches: 3. The CDR3 contains 15 residues. Germline CDR1 is MNHEY and CDR2 is SMNVEV (reference sequence).

This clonotype has a handful of counts. This chain links TRBV7-9 with TRBJ1-2; possibly TRBD1 for D (5 bases). The CDR3 runs 17 residues. CDR1 is SEHNR, CDR2 FQNEAQ, per germline (reference sequence). V was shortened by 5 bases and J by 2 bases, with 21 bases between the two germline ends. CDR3 sequence reads: CASSRFMSAGTNYGYTF. CDR3 nucleotide sequence: TGTGCCAGCAGCCGCTTTATGAGTGCAGGGACCAACTATGGCTACACCTTC.

This rearrangement joins TRBV5-5 to TRBJ2-1; D gene uncertain. The germline CDR1 and CDR2 sequences are SGHKS and YYEKEE (reference sequence). V lost 5 bases and J lost 6, with 18 bases in between. The CDR3 has 15 residues. In DNA, the CDR3 is TGTGCCAGCAGTCCCGGAGACCCCTCCCTCAATGAGCAGTTCTTC. Translating gives CASSPGDPSLNEQFF.

The V call is TRBV18, the J call TRBJ2-7; D is undetermined. Trimming took off 3 bases at V and 1 base at J, with 7 bases between the two ends. The V gene's germline CDR1 is KGHSH and CDR2 LQKENI. The CDR3 consists of 13 residues. The DNA of the CDR3 is TGTGCCAGCTCACCCGGGCAGTCCTACGAGCAGTACGTC. Residues: CASSPGQSYEQYV.

This clonotype was counted many times. V and J are TRBV4-1 and TRBJ1-5; maybe TRBD1 (5 bases). Germline CDR1 is MGHRA and CDR2 is YSYEKL. V lost 0 bases, J lost 4 bases, and 10 bases lay in between. The CDR3 is 15 amino acids. As DNA, the CDR3 is TGCGCCAGCAGCCAAGATCTGGGGACTAATCAGCCCCAGCATTTT. Its translation is CASSQDLGTNQPQHF.

This clonotype occurred a few times. The CDR3 protein is CASSEGFGRNTGELFF. The CDR3 coding sequence is TGTGCCAGCAGTGAAGGTTTCGGCAGAAACACCGGGGAGCTGTTTTTT. J is TRBJ2-2 and V is TRBV2; D unresolved. Trimming cost V 1 base and J 2 bases, with 11 bases left between them. This CDR3 is 16 amino acids long. The germline V gene has CDR1 SNHLY and CDR2 FYNNEI.

V is TRBV6-1 and J is TRBJ2-7; maybe TRBD1 (6 bases). This CDR3 has 16 residues. CDR1 is MNHNS, CDR2 SASEGT, per germline. Trimming cost V 5 bases and J 5 bases, with 22 bases left between them. CDR3 residues: CASSSPGTRLRNEQYF. The CDR3 DNA follows: TGTGCCAGCAGTAGCCCCGGGACACGCCTAAGAAACGAGCAGTACTTC.

This chain links TRBV7-9 with TRBJ2-1, with TRBD1 matching 11 bases. Germline V gene sequence: CDR1 SEHNR, CDR2 FQNEAQ (reference sequence). The V segment lost 0 bases and the J segment 7 bases; nucleotides outside the gene matches: 5. The CDR3 is 16 residues long. The CDR3 here is CASSLAGTGGSNEQFF. In DNA form, the CDR3 reads TGTGCCAGCAGCTTAGCCGGGACAGGGGGATCGAATGAGCAGTTCTTC.